This T cell receptor (beta chain) derives from a study of early T cells in non-severe SARS-CoV-2 infection. Germline CDR1 reads DFQATT; CDR2 reads SNEGSKA (reference sequence). This CDR3 is 16 amino acids long. Trimming stripped 0 bases from V and 0 bases from J, with 14 bases between. The table lists this clonotype with a few counts. Molecules of cDNA were individually given unique molecular identifiers that were attached to them. TCRdb re-called the 5' RACE reads through MiXCR, storing one row per CDR3 protein. The table lists approximately 69,000 distinct CDR3 sequences, around 12% of them singletons, with 2.7% in the top ten.

The material was whole blood, obtained at baseline. The genes are TRBV20-1 and TRBJ1-1; D is uncertain. This clonotype was sampled from an adult who was a healthcare worker with PCR-confirmed SARS-CoV-2 infection or an uninfected control (not recorded which). CDR3 in DNA: TGCAGTGCTAGAGATCGCCCGGGCAGCATGAACACTGAAGCTTTCTTT. Amino acid sequence: CSARDRPGSMNTEAFF.